This T cell receptor beta chain was identified during a study of PD-1 blockade in mismatch repair-deficient tumors. Study-wide context: Enrolled about 2013-2017, patients had progressing, pretreated mismatch repair-deficient cancers of around twelve types. Study observations and caveats: Tumor-resident clones, often undetectable pretreatment in blood, expanded then contracted after pembrolizumab.

Mismatch repair deficiency was confirmed in all patients, by PCR or immunohistochemistry. Profiling relied on immunoSEQ multiplex PCR, and the TCRdb table lists in-frame clones only, not all of them. The profile shows around 38,000 clones, 70% to 80% of them singletons. In this sample, this clone is medium-sized (0.01 to 0.1%). The antigen remains undetermined. CDR3 size: 15 residues. Germline loops: CDR1 MDHEN, CDR2 SYDVKM. V was trimmed by 5 bases and J by 1 base, leaving 14 bases between them. The chain uses TRBV28 and TRBJ1-2; possible D gene TRBD1, 6 bases. The input for sequencing was peripheral blood, taken 4 weeks after starting pembrolizumab. This TCR came from an adult with mismatch repair-deficient cancer. This chain's CDR3 is CASSVPGQLNYGYTF. The DNA for the CDR3 is TGTGCCAGCAGTGTACCCGGACAGCTTAACTATGGCTACACCTTC.